This T cell receptor (beta chain) was recorded in a study of technical replicates of blood from several donors. Libraries were prepared by immunoSEQ multiplex PCR; TCRdb keeps only in-frame clonotypes and omits some of them. The sample has over 65,000 clones, 95% to 97% seen once. The sequenced sample consisted of T cells isolated from PBMCs. The sequence derives from a human donor in good health.

The CDR3 spells CAWSGGIYGYTF. In nucleotides, the CDR3 is TGTGCCTGGAGCGGGGGTATCTATGGCTACACCTTC. The chain carries TRBV30 and TRBJ1-2; TRBD1 might be the D (5 bases). The germline CDR1 and CDR2 sequences are GTSNPN and SVGIG (reference sequence). Trimming stripped 3 bases from V and 4 bases from J, with 9 bases between. The length of the CDR3 is 12 residues.